What follows is one T cell receptor (beta chain) and its context. Random hexamers primed reverse transcription of roughly 0.45 to 1 ug RNA. With immunoSEQ multiplex PCR, TCR beta CDR3 was amplified across 54 Vbeta and 13 Jbeta. Each CDR3 protein gets one entry after TCRdb re-called the immunoSEQ multiplex PCR reads with MiXCR. The sample records over 65,000 distinct CDR3 sequences, about 93% being singletons. The CDR3 contains 20 residues. CDR1 is SGHRS, CDR2 YFSETQ, per germline. The J segment lost 1 base and the V segment lost 2 bases, leaving 11 bases of the junction unmatched. The data were obtained in a study of CD8 T cells in Susac syndrome. Study-wide background: Treatment at blood withdrawal was none, corticosteroids, or intravenous immunoglobulin alone in Susac syndrome patients.

Patients with Susac syndrome met diagnostic criteria that were recently defined for definite or probable disease. The chain couples TRBV5-1 to TRBJ2-3; 15 bases are shared with TRBD2. The sample was CD4+ T cells from PBMCs. The sequence came from a human donor with Susac syndrome. CDR3 in amino acids: CASSLGLAGGPSHRTDTQYF. The CDR3 nucleotides read TGCGCCAGCAGCTTAGGACTAGCGGGAGGGCCATCACACCGCACAGATACGCAGTATTTT.